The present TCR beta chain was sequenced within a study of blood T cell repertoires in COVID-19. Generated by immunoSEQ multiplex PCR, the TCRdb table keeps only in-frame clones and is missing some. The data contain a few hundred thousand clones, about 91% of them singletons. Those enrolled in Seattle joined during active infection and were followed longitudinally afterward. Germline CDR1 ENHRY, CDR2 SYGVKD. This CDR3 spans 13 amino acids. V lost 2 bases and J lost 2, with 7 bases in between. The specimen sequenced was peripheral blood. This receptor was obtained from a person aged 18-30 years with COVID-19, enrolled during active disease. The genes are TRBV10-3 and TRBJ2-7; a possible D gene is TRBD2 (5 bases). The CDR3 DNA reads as TGTGCCATCAGTGAGGGAGGAACCTACGAGCAGTACTTC. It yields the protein CAISEGGTYEQYF.